The source of this TCR beta chain is a study of T cell responses to AZD1222 COVID-19 vaccine. V lost 5 bases and J lost 3; bases outside the gene matches: 6. The CDR3 has 15 residues. The germline gives CDR1 MDHEN, CDR2 SYDVKM. Method: immunoSEQ multiplex PCR; TCRdb's copy keeps in-frame clones and lacks some. Of over 110,000 clones in the sample, roughly 90% are singletons; the top ten hold 1.5% to 2%. Recipients boosted at about 4 weeks or about 12 weeks are pooled. The receptor was derived from an adult who received the AZD1222 COVID-19 vaccine. The specimen comprised peripheral blood, sampled 28 days after the second AZD1222 dose. This rearrangement joins TRBV28 to TRBJ1-5; 8 bases agree with TRBD1. DNA for the CDR3: TGTGCCAGCAGTCAAATGGACAGGGACAATCAGCCCCAGCATTTT. Its protein product is CASSQMDRDNQPQHF. Variable domain in full (rest from reference TRBV28 and TRBJ1-5): DVKVTQSSRYLVKRTGEKVFLECVQDMDHENMFWYRQDPGLGLRLIYFSYDVKMKEKGDIPEGYSVSREKKERFSLILESASTNQTSMYLCASSQMDRDNQPQHFGDGTRLSIL.